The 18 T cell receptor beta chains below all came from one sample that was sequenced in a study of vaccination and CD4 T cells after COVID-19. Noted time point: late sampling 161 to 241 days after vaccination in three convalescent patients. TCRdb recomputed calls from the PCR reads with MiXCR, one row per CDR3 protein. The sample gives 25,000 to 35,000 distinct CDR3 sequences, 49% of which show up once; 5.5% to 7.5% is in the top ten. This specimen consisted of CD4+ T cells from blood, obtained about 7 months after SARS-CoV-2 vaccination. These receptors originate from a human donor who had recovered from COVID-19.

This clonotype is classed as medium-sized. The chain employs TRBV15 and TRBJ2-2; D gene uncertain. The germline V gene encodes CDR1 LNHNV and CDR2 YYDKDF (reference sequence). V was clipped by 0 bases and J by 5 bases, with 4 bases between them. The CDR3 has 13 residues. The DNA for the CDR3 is TGTGCCACCAGCAGAGATGAAACCGGGGAGCTGTTTTTT. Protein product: CATSRDETGELFF.

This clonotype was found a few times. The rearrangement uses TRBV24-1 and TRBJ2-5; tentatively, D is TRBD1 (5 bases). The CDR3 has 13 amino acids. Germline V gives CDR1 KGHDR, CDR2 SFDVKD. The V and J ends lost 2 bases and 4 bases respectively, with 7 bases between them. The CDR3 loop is CATSDSDRETQYF. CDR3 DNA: TGTGCCACCAGTGATTCCGACAGAGAGACCCAGTACTTC.

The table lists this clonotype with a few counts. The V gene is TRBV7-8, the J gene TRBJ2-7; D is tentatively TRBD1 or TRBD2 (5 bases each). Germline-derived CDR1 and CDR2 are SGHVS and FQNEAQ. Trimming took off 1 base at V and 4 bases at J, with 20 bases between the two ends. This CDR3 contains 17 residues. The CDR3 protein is CASSLGVGVESRYEQYF. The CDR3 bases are TGTGCCAGCAGCTTAGGTGTGGGGGTCGAGTCACGGTACGAGCAGTACTTC.

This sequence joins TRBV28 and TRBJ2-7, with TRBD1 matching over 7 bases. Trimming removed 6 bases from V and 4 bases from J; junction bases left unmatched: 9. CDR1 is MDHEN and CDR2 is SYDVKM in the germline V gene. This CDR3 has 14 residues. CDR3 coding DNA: TGTGCCAGCAGAGGGGACAGAACGGGGTACGAGCAGTACTTC. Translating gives CASRGDRTGYEQYF.

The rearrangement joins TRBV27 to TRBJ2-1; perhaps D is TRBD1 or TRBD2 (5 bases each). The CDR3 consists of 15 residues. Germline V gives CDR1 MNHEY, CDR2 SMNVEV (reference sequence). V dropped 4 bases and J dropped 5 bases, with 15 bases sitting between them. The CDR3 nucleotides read TGTGCCAGCAGTTCGGGGACCTTCCCCCACAATGAGCAGTTCTTC. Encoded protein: CASSSGTFPHNEQFF.

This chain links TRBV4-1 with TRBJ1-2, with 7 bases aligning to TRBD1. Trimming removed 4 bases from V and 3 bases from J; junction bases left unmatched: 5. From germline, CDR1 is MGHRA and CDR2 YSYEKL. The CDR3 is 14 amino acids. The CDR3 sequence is CASSPGQADYGYTF. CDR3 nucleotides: TGCGCCAGCAGCCCCGGACAGGCCGACTATGGCTACACCTTC.

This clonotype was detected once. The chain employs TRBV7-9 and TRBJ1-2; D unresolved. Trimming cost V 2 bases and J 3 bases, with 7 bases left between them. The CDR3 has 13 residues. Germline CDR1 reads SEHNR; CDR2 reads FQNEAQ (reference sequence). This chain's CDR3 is CASSLIVDYGYTF. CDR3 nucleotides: TGTGCCAGCAGCTTAATTGTGGACTATGGCTACACCTTC.

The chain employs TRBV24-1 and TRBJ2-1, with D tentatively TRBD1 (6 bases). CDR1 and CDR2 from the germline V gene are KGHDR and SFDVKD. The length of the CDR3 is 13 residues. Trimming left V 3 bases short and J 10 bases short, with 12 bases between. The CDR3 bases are TGTGCCACCAGTGATACACAGGGACCCGAGCAGTTCTTC. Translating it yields CATSDTQGPEQFF.

The CDR3 coding sequence is TGTGCCAGCAGCCCCAGGGGAACCTACAATGAGCAGTTCTTC. This translates into CASSPRGTYNEQFF. The J gene is TRBJ2-1, the V gene TRBV7-3, with D perhaps matching TRBD1 (6 bases). The CDR3 length is 14 residues. Per germline, CDR1 SGHTA and CDR2 FQGTGA. Trimming pared 5 bases from V and 2 bases from J, leaving 10 bases between.

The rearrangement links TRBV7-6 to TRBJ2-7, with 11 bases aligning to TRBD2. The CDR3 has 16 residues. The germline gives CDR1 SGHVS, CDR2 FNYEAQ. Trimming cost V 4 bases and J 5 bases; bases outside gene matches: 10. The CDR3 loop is CASSSGLAAVIHEQYF. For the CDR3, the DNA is TGTGCCAGCAGCTCGGGACTAGCGGCCGTTATCCACGAGCAGTACTTC.

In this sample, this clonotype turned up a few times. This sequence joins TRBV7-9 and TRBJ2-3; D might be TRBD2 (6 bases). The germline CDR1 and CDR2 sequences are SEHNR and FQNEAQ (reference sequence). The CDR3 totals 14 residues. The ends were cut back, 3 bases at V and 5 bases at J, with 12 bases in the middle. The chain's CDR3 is CASSLTGAGDTQYF. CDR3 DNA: TGTGCCAGCAGCTTGACGGGAGCAGGAGATACGCAGTATTTT.

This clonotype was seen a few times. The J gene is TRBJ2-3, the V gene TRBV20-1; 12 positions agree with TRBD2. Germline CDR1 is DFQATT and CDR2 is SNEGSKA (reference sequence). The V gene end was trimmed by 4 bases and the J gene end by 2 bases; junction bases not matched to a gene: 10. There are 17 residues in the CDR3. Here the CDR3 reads CSATKRTSGAHTDTQYF. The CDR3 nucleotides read TGCAGTGCTACAAAGCGGACTAGCGGGGCTCACACAGATACGCAGTATTTT.

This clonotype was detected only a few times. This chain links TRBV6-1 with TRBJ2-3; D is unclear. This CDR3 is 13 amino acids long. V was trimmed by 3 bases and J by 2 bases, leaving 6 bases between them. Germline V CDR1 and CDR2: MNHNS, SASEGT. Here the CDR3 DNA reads TGTGCCAGCAGTGAGGATCACACAGATACGCAGTATTTT. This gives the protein CASSEDHTDTQYF.

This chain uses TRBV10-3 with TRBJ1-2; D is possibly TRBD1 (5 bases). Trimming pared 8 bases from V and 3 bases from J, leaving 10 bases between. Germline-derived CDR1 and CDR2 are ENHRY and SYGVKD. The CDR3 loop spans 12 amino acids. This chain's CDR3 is CAIGSRDYGYTF. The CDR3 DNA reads TGTGCCATCGGTAGCAGGGACTATGGCTACACCTTC.

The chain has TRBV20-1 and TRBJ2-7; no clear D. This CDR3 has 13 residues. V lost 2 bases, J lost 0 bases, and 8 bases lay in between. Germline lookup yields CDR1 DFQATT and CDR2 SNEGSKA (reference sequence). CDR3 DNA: TGCAGTGCTAGAACCACCTTCTCCTACGAGCAGTACTTC. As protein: CSARTTFSYEQYF.

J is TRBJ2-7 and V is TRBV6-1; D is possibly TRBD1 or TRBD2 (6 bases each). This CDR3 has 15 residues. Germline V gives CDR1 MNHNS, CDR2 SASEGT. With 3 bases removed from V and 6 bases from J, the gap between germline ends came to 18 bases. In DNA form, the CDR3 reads TGTGCCAGCAGTGATAGGGTCGAGGGGGGCTCCGAGCAGTACTTC. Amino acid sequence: CASSDRVEGGSEQYF.

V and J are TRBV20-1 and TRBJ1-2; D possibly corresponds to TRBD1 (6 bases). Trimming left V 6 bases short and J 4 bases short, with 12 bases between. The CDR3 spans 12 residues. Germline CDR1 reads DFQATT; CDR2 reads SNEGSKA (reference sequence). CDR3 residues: CSAGGAGYGYTF. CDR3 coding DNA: TGCAGTGCGGGGGGCGCAGGCTATGGCTACACCTTC.

DNA of the CDR3: TGTGCCAGCAGCATGACTGCCGCCACGGGCTACACCTTC. This encodes CASSMTAATGYTF. The chain has TRBV7-6 and TRBJ1-2, with no clear D. Deletions cut 5 bases from V and 8 bases from J, with 15 bases between. CDR1 and CDR2 from the germline V gene are SGHVS and FNYEAQ. This CDR3 is 13 amino acids long.